The source of this TCR beta chain is a study of blood T cell repertoires in COVID-19. Original processing notes: Scientists estimated how many nucleated cells there were by amplifying reference gene primers. Generated by immunoSEQ multiplex PCR, the TCRdb table keeps only in-frame clones and is missing some. From that table come the V and J calls and clone size; the DNA was used to work out D and trimming. Counted here are approximately 260,000 clones, over 80% occurring once; the ten biggest clones make up approximately 1.9%. Trimming removed 0 bases at V and 2 bases at J, with 9 bases between. The V gene's germline CDR1 is SGDLS and CDR2 YYNGEE. CDR3 length equals 15 residues.

Input material: PBMCs or T cells enriched from blood (not recorded which). This chain connects TRBV9 to TRBJ1-5; a weak D match, TRBD1 (5 bases). This receptor was obtained from a woman in her late teens or twenties who had recovered from COVID-19. The CDR3: CASSVAGGGNQPQHF. Written as DNA, the CDR3 is TGTGCCAGCAGCGTAGCGGGGGGAGGCAATCAGCCCCAGCATTTT.